Detailed here is one T cell receptor (beta chain). Time point noted: newly diagnosed GD, antithyroid drugs for less than 3 months. Extracted PBMC RNA gave rise to the TCR library. This CDR3 is built from 13 residues. Germline CDR1 reads MNHEY; CDR2 reads SMNVEV (reference sequence). J was trimmed by 5 bases and V by 7 bases; bases with no gene match: 5. The data originate from a study of regulatory T cells in long-lasting Graves disease. On the study more broadly: Newly diagnosed Graves' patients took antithyroid drugs under 3 months.

Arm-PCR of CDR3 regions and iRepertoire HTBI primers were the basis on which TCR beta libraries were built. TCRdb reprocessed the multiplex PCR reads via MiXCR and lists one record per CDR3 protein. The profile shows 380,000 or so distinct CDR3 sequences, 15% to 20% of them singletons. The sample was also linked to a second study, of T cells in Graves' hyperthyroidism and ophthalmopathy. That study reports: From stable hyperthyroidism, ophthalmopathy was separated by a 13 V-J model.

The sequences come from peripheral blood mononuclear cells (PBMCs), collected at new diagnosis, from a patient treated with antithyroid drugs. This sequence was found in a woman between 18 and 29 years old with Graves disease. The gene calls are TRBV27 and TRBJ1-5; the match to TRBD1 covers 7 bases. DNA for the CDR3: TGTGCCAGCAAAGGGGGCGTGGATCAGCCCCAGCATTTT. Translation: CASKGGVDQPQHF.